This paragraph reports one T cell receptor (beta chain). In the same sample, other DNA sequences code for this CDR3. The sample comes from a study of CD8+ T cells in alopecia areata. Trimming cost V 0 bases and J 6 bases, with 3 bases left between them. The CDR3 runs 12 residues. The germline CDR1 and CDR2 sequences are PRHDT and FYEKMQ (reference sequence). RNA extraction and reverse transcription yielded cDNA as sequencing template. The assay was immunoSEQ multiplex PCR, and TCRdb's table has in-frame clones only and misses some. The sample lists just over 150,000 clones, about 51% occurring once. The chain couples TRBV13 to TRBJ2-1, with D unresolved. The sequence was collected from a human donor with alopecia areata. The specimen comprised CD8+ T cells sorted from blood, sampled at week 0. Written as DNA, the CDR3 is TGTGCCAGCAGCTTAGGAGGCAATGAGCAGTTCTTC. It encodes CASSLGGNEQFF.